The 19 T cell receptor beta chains below all came from one sample that was sequenced in a study of blood T cells in healthy people across ages. It was with a sample-barcoded 5' primer and a J-beta primer mix that a second PCR of roughly 6 to 11 cycles was run. TCRdb used MiXCR to reprocess the 5' RACE reads, holding one entry per CDR3 protein. Altogether approximately 800,000 distinct CDR3 sequences are present, 58% being singletons, with the ten largest covering around 22%. The specimen sequenced was blood. These receptors all stem from a man aged 30-40 years in good health.

The CDR3 spells CASSLDRPDPNTEAFF. In DNA, the CDR3 is TGTGCCAGCAGCTTAGACCGGCCGGATCCGAACACTGAAGCTTTCTTT. This chain connects TRBV7-2 to TRBJ1-1, with unresolved D. This CDR3 has 16 amino acids. Trimming removed 1 base from V and 1 base from J, with 13 bases in between. CDR1 is SGHTA and CDR2 is FQGNSA in the germline V gene.

This clonotype was recorded once. The chain employs TRBV28 and TRBJ1-4; perhaps TRBD1 as D (5 bases). Germline values: CDR1 MDHEN, CDR2 SYDVKM. The CDR3 totals 16 residues. V was cut by 2 bases and J by 0 bases, with 10 bases left in between. As DNA, the CDR3 is TGTGCCAGCAGTTTAAGTCTAGGGGCAACTAATGAAAAACTGTTTTTT. Protein: CASSLSLGATNEKLFF.

This clonotype has a handful of counts. This chain connects TRBV6-1 to TRBJ2-1; 11 bases match TRBD2. With 6 bases clipped from V and 2 bases from J, the junction kept 12 bases outside the gene matches. Per the germline V gene, CDR1 is MNHNS and CDR2 is SASEGT. The CDR3 loop spans 18 amino acids. CDR3 protein: CASRIVASGRSTYNEQFF. The DNA for the CDR3 is TGTGCCAGCAGAATAGTTGCTAGCGGGAGGTCCACCTACAATGAGCAGTTCTTC.

V gene TRBV28 combines with J gene TRBJ2-7, with a tentative D call TRBD1 (5 bases). Germline-derived CDR1 and CDR2 are MDHEN and SYDVKM. This CDR3 is 14 amino acids long. V was clipped by 7 bases and J by 0 bases, with 13 bases between them. The CDR3: CASTSAGASYEQYF. The CDR3 nucleotides are TGTGCCAGCACCTCCGCTGGGGCCTCCTACGAGCAGTACTTC.

A single count supports this clonotype. The chain recombines TRBV13 with TRBJ2-1; D not certain. From germline, CDR1 is PRHDT and CDR2 FYEKMQ (reference sequence). The CDR3 sequence is 14 residues long. Trimming took 0 bases from V and 6 from J, leaving 9 bases between them. Here the CDR3 DNA reads TGTGCCAGCAGCTTAGGGACCTGGGGCAATGAGCAGTTCTTC. Residues: CASSLGTWGNEQFF.

A few counts support this clonotype. This chain uses TRBV4-2 with TRBJ2-1; D not resolved. The CDR3 consists of 13 residues. With 0 bases removed from V and 12 bases from J, the gap between germline ends came to 12 bases. Germline CDR1 is LGHNA and CDR2 is YNFKEQ. The DNA for the CDR3 is TGTGCCAGCAGCCAAGATCTGGGGTGGCCGCAGTTCTTC. Translating it yields CASSQDLGWPQFF.

This clonotype has just a few counts. The chain has TRBV7-9 and TRBJ2-5; D may be TRBD1 (6 bases). The ends were cut back, 3 bases at V and 7 bases at J, with 12 bases in the middle. CDR1 and CDR2 (germline): SEHNR, FQNEAQ (reference sequence). This CDR3 has 13 residues. The CDR3 region has the DNA TGTGCCAGCAGCTTTGGGACATTAGGGACCCAGTACTTC. Translated: CASSFGTLGTQYF. The entire variable domain, with the rest obtained from reference TRBV7-9 and TRBJ2-5, is as follows: DTGVSQNPRHKITKRGQNVTFRCDPISEHNRLYWYRQTLGQGPEFLTYFQNEAQLEKSRLLSDRFSAERPKGSFSTLEIQRTEQGDSAMYLCASSFGTLGTQYFGPGTRLLVL.

There are a few counts of this clonotype. With a much larger clone just one base away, this may be a read error. The rearrangement links TRBV28 to TRBJ1-2, with 7 bases fitting TRBD1. V lost 6 bases to trimming and J lost 4 bases; unmatched junction nucleotides: 11. CDR3 length: 15 residues. Germline V CDR1 and CDR2: MDHEN, SYDVKM. CDR3 loop: CASRAVGDSIYGYTF. The CDR3 region has the DNA TGTGCCAGCAGGGCGGTGGGGGACAGCATCTATGGCTACACCTTC.

This chain connects TRBV6-5 to TRBJ1-2, with 8 bases aligning to TRBD1. V was clipped by 7 bases and J by 7 bases; unmatched bases: 14. From germline, CDR1 is MNHEY and CDR2 SVGAGI. CDR3 size: 15 residues. The DNA of the CDR3 is TGTGCCAGCACCAACTCCCCCGGGACAGGAAGTGGCTACACCTTC. This codes for CASTNSPGTGSGYTF.

This clonotype has more than one count but fewer than ten. This chain connects TRBV20-1 to TRBJ1-5; 7 nucleotides agree with TRBD1. With V trimmed by 1 base and J by 7 bases, 10 bases remained unmatched. The CDR3 spans 15 residues. CDR1 is DFQATT, CDR2 SNEGSKA, per germline (reference sequence). CDR3: CSARVRTGPRQPQHF. The CDR3 DNA follows: TGCAGTGCTAGAGTTCGGACAGGCCCAAGGCAGCCCCAGCATTTT.

The CDR3 DNA sequence: TGTGCCAGCAGCTTAGGGTCTCCAGGGATCCAGTACTTC. As protein: CASSLGSPGIQYF. This chain connects TRBV11-1 to TRBJ2-5; D possibly corresponds to TRBD1 (5 bases). Germline loops: CDR1 SGHAT, CDR2 FQDESV (reference sequence). Trimming removed 1 base at V and 10 bases at J, with 13 bases between. The CDR3 spans 13 residues.

This clonotype has a handful of counts. The rearrangement links TRBV20-1 to TRBJ2-3; no firm D call. Germline V gives CDR1 DFQATT, CDR2 SNEGSKA (reference sequence). The CDR3 covers 12 residues. The V and J ends lost 5 bases and 4 bases respectively, with 10 bases between them. CDR3 in amino acids: CSAARISDTQYF. In DNA form, the CDR3 reads TGCAGTGCTGCCCGGATCTCAGATACGCAGTATTTT.

The chain is built from TRBV28 and TRBJ2-5; possible D gene TRBD1, 6 bases. TRBJ2-7 matches the DNA end more closely, so the J call is doubtful. Germline V gene lookup returns CDR1 MDHEN and CDR2 SYDVKM. The CDR3 has 12 amino acids. The DNA for the CDR3 is TGTGCCAGCCACAGGGCGGCACACGAGCAGTACTTC. Its translation is CASHRAAHEQYF.

This clonotype was counted between two and nine times. This sequence joins TRBV9 and TRBJ2-3, with D perhaps matching TRBD1 (8 bases). The CDR3 runs to 16 residues. V lost 3 bases and J lost 4, with 18 bases in between. In germline, CDR1 is SGDLS, CDR2 YYNGEE. CDR3 DNA sequence: TGTGCCAGCAGCGGTGGGGGGGGACAGGCTCCAGATACGCAGTATTTT. This translates into CASSGGGGQAPDTQYF. Together with reference TRBV9 and TRBJ2-3, the CDR3 gives the full variable domain: DSGVTQTPKHLITATGQRVTLRCSPRSGDLSVYWYQQSLDQGLQFLIQYYNGEERAKGNILERFSAQQFPDLHSELNLSSLELGDSALYFCASSGGGGQAPDTQYFGPGTRLTVL.

The V call is TRBV9, the J call TRBJ2-2; the match to TRBD1 covers 9 bases. Unmatched junction bases numbered 6, after V lost 4 bases and J lost 5 bases. This CDR3 region has 15 residues. The germline gives CDR1 SGDLS, CDR2 YYNGEE. The CDR3 reads CASSPQGALTGELFF. For the CDR3, the DNA is TGTGCCAGCAGCCCACAGGGGGCATTAACCGGGGAGCTGTTTTTT.

This clonotype has more than one count but fewer than ten. The V and J genes are TRBV7-2 and TRBJ1-2, with D hard to call. Germline loops: CDR1 SGHTA, CDR2 FQGNSA. This CDR3 has 14 residues. V shed 1 base and J shed 4 bases, with 10 bases lying between them. In nucleotides, the CDR3 is TGTGCCAGCAGCTTAGAAAGCCGCCTCTATGGCTACACCTTC. Its translation is CASSLESRLYGYTF.

This clonotype was seen at least ten times. The V call is TRBV20-1, the J call TRBJ2-7, with D unclear. This CDR3 is 13 amino acids long. Trimming took 3 bases from V and 1 from J, leaving 10 bases between them. Germline CDR1 is DFQATT and CDR2 is SNEGSKA (reference sequence). The CDR3 here is CSARTGRSYEQYF. The DNA for the CDR3 is TGCAGTGCTAGGACGGGCAGGTCCTACGAGCAGTACTTC.

V gene TRBV9 combines with J gene TRBJ2-3; no clear D gene. This CDR3 comprises 14 residues. CDR1 SGDLS and CDR2 YYNGEE come from the germline V gene. Between the trimmed V and J ends, which lost 2 bases and 2 bases, there was a span of 9 bases. In nucleotides, the CDR3 is TGTGCCAGCAGCGTTGCTAGAAACACAGATACGCAGTATTTT. It codes for CASSVARNTDTQYF.

This chain links TRBV6-1 with TRBJ1-2, with 9 positions matching TRBD1. Germline values: CDR1 MNHNS, CDR2 SASEGT. Trimming removed 6 bases from V and 7 bases from J; junction bases left unmatched: 9. The CDR3 has 14 residues. The CDR3 DNA sequence: TGTGCCAGCAGGCAACCGGGACAGGGAGTTGGCTACACCTTC. The encoded protein is CASRQPGQGVGYTF.